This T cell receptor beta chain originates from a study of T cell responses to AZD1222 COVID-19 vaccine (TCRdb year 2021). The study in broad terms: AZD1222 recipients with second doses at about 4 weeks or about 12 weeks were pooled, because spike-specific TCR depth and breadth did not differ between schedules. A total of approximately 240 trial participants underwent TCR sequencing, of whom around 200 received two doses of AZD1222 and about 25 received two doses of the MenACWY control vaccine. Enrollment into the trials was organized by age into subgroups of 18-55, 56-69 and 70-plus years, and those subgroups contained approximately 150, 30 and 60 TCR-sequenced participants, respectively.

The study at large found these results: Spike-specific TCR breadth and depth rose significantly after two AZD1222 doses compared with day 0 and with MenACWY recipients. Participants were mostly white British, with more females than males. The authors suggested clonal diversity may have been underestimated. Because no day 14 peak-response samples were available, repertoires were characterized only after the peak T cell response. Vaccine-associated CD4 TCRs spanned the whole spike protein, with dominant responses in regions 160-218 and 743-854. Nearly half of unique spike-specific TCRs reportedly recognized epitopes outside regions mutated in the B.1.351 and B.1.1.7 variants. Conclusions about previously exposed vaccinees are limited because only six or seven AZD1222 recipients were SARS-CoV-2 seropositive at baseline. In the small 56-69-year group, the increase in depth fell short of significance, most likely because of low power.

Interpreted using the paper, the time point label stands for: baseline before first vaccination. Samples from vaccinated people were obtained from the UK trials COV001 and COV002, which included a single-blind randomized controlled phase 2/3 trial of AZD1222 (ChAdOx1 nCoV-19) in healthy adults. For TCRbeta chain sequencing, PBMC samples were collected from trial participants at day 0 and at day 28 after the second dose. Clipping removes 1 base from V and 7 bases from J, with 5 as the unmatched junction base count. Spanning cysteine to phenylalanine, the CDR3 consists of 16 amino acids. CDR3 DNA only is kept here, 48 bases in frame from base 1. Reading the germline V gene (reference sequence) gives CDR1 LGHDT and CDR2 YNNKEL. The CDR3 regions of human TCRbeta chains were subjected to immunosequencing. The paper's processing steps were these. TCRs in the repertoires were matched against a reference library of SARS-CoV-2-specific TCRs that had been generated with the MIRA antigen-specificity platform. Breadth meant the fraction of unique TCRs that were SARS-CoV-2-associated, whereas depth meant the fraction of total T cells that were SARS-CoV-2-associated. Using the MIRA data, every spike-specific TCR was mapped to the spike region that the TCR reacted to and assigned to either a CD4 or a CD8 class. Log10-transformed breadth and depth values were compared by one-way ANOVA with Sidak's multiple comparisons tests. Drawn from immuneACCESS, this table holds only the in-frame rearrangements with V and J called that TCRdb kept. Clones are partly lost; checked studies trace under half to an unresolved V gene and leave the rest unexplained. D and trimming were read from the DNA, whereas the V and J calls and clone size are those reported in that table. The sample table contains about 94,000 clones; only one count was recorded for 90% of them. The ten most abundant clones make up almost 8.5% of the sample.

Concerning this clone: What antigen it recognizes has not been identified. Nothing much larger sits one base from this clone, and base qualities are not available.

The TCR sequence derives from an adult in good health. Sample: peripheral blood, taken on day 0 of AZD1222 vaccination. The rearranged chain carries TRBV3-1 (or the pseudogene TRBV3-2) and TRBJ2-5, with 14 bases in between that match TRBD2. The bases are TGTGCCAGCAGCCAAGGACTAGCGGGGGGGCCGGGGACCCAGTACTTC. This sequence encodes CASSQGLAGGPGTQYF.